This T cell receptor (beta chain) was captured by sequencing in a study of T cells in women clearing cervical HPV infection. Notes on the study in general: Cases and controls were distinguished at AUC 0.83 by richness and V genes. Controls had more TRBV6-7 (approximately 0.16%) than cases (about 0.11%).

In the case of this clone: Its antigen remains unknown. From the germline J gene comes the end of the CDR3, since the read stops 3 residues before it.

Germline CDR1 is MRHNA and CDR2 is SNTAGT. Trimming pared 0 bases from V and 8 bases from J, leaving 14 bases between. This CDR3 comprises 15 residues. TCRdb keeps only in-frame clones here, not all; method: immunoSEQ multiplex PCR. The specimen's table records 30,000 or so clones. What was sequenced was blood buffy coat. The chain couples TRBV6-4 to TRBJ2-1, with D perhaps matching TRBD2 (7 bases). This receptor was taken from a woman between 18 and 69 years old with a cervical HPV16 infection that either progressed to CIN3+ or cleared (not recorded which). Partial CDR3 DNA: TGTGCCAGCAGTGACTCGGGGGGGGCTGAATATGAG. Translating gives CASSDSGGAEYE. The complete CDR3 reads CASSDSGGAEYEQFF.